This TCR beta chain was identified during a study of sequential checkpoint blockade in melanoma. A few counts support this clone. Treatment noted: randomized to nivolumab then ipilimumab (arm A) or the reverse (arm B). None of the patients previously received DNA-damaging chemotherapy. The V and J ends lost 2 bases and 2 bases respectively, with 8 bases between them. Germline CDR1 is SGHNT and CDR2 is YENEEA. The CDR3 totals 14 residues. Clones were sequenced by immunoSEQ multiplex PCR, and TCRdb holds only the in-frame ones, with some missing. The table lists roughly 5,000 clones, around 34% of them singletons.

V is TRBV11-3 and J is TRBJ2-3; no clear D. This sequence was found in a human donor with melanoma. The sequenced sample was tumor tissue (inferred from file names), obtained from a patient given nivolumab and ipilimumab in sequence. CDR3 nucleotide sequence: TGTGCCAGCAGCTTAAGTAGAACCACAGATACGCAGTATTTT. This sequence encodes CASSLSRTTDTQYF.